This entry lists 22 T cell receptor beta chains sequenced from one sample in a study of T cell repertoires in urothelial bladder cancer (dated by TCRdb to about 2019). Receptor amplification or capture employed the immunoSEQ multiplex PCR assay. Entries here come from immuneACCESS through TCRdb and include only in-frame sequences with V and J called. Some clones fail to appear in such tables; in the studies checked, an unresolved V gene covers under half of the shortfall, and the cause of the remainder is unknown. Present in this sample are thousands of clones, about 54% of which were seen just once. Together, the top ten hold about 34% of the sample. The sequenced sample consisted of tumor-infiltrating cells from bladder cancer. These receptor sequences come from a human donor with urothelial carcinoma.

This clone was seen at least ten times. V usage is TRBV5-4 and J usage is TRBJ2-3; 7 bases line up with TRBD1. The CDR3 has 14 amino acids. Germline CDR1 and CDR2: SGHNT and YYREEE (reference sequence). Trimming took 0 bases from V and 6 from J; bases not matched to a gene: 4. The DNA of the CDR3 is TGTGCCAGCAGCTTGGGACAGGGTAGCGATACGCAGTATTTT. Translating gives CASSLGQGSDTQYF.

This clone appeared once. The chain recombines TRBV27 with TRBJ2-7; 7 nucleotides match TRBD1. Trimming at V came to 1 base and at J to 3 bases, leaving 0 bases not matched to a gene. Germline CDR1 MNHEY, CDR2 SMNVEV (reference sequence). CDR3 length: 13 residues. For the CDR3, the DNA is TGTGCCAGCAGTTTATACAGGGGCTACGAGCAGTACTTC. Amino acid sequence: CASSLYRGYEQYF.

In this sample, this clone turned up a few times. The chain has TRBV30 and TRBJ1-3; no definite D call. The germline V and J ends were trimmed by 5 bases and 2 bases, with 16 bases remaining between them. This CDR3 has 15 residues. Per the germline V gene, CDR1 is GTSNPN and CDR2 is SVGIG (reference sequence). The CDR3 here is CAWHLPGRTGNTIYF. CDR3 bases: TGTGCCTGGCACCTACCTGGACGCACTGGAAACACCATATATTTT.

The rearrangement uses TRBV7-9 and TRBJ1-3, with 10 bases fitting TRBD1. Germline lookup yields CDR1 SEHNR and CDR2 FQNEAQ (reference sequence). With 5 bases clipped from V and 1 base from J, the junction kept 5 bases outside the gene matches. This CDR3 comprises 16 residues. CDR3 bases: TGTGCCAGCAGCCAGCCGGGACAGGGGTCTGGAAACACCATATATTTT. It specifies CASSQPGQGSGNTIYF. Looking up the rest from reference TRBV7-9 and TRBJ1-3 gives the full variable domain: DTGVSQNPRHKITKRGQNVTFRCDPISEHNRLYWYRQTLGQGPEFLTYFQNEAQLEKSRLLSDRFSAERPKGSFSTLEIQRTEQGDSAMYLCASSQPGQGSGNTIYFGEGSWLTVV.

A word on this clone: It is likely a read error: a sequence one base away is far more abundant. The rearrangement uses TRBV4-2 and TRBJ2-2; 12 nucleotides match TRBD1. The CDR3 loop spans 18 amino acids. Germline V gene sequence: CDR1 LGHNA, CDR2 YNFKEQ. Losses at the gene ends were 1 base for V and 3 bases for J; bases not matched to a gene: 6. The CDR3 sequence is CASSQVGQGAKDTGELFF. The CDR3 nucleotides are TGTGCCAGCAGCCAAGTGGGACAGGGGGCTAAAGACACCGGGGAGCTGTTTTTT.

This clone showed up many times. The genes are TRBV18 and TRBJ1-1; possible D gene TRBD1, 6 bases. Germline V gives CDR1 KGHSH, CDR2 LQKENI. The V end lost 0 bases, the J end lost 0 bases, and 8 bases lay between the germline ends. CDR3 size: 15 residues. The CDR3 protein is CASSPPDRMNTEAFF. The CDR3 DNA reads TGTGCCAGCTCACCACCGGACAGAATGAACACTGAAGCTTTCTTT.

This clone has a single count. The J gene is TRBJ2-7, the V gene TRBV5-6, with TRBD1 matching 10 bases. J was trimmed by 5 bases and V by 3 bases; bases with no gene match: 11. This CDR3 has 16 amino acids. Germline-derived CDR1 and CDR2 are SGHDT and YYEEEE. Here the CDR3 reads CASSSPTGQGFHEQYF. The CDR3 region has the DNA TGTGCCAGCAGCTCTCCCACGGGACAGGGGTTCCACGAGCAGTACTTC.

The chain combines TRBV2 with TRBJ2-3, with TRBD2 matching 8 bases. Germline loops: CDR1 SNHLY, CDR2 FYNNEI. This CDR3 is 18 amino acids long. V lost 4 bases to trimming and J lost 2 bases; unmatched junction nucleotides: 14. The DNA of the CDR3 is TGTGCCAGCAGTGTCCCCTCCGGGACTAGTATACCCACAGATACGCAGTATTTT. Encoded protein: CASSVPSGTSIPTDTQYF.

This clone was counted a single time. The chain couples TRBV4-1 to TRBJ2-2, with TRBD2 matching over 9 bases. CDR1 MGHRA and CDR2 YSYEKL come from the germline V gene. V shed 4 bases, J shed 5 bases, and the junction held 11 bases outside the gene matches. The CDR3 runs to 17 residues. This chain's CDR3 is CASSPLPGLAYTGELFF. The CDR3 DNA reads as TGCGCCAGCAGCCCATTACCGGGACTAGCTTATACCGGGGAGCTGTTTTTT.

This clone showed up just once. The chain links TRBV5-4 to TRBJ2-7, with 11 nucleotides matching TRBD2. From germline, CDR1 is SGHNT and CDR2 YYREEE (reference sequence). The CDR3 consists of 15 residues. J was trimmed by 0 bases and V by 4 bases; bases with no gene match: 3. Here the CDR3 reads CASSTGLADSYEQYF. The CDR3 DNA sequence: TGTGCCAGCAGCACGGGACTAGCGGACTCCTACGAGCAGTACTTC.

The V and J genes are TRBV6-1 and TRBJ2-6; D not certain. The CDR3 is 14 amino acids. Between the trimmed V and J ends, which lost 5 bases and 7 bases, there was a span of 12 bases. Germline V lookup: CDR1 MNHNS, CDR2 SASEGT. The DNA for the CDR3 is TGTGCCAGCAGTATCGGCAGGATAGCCAACGTCCTGACTTTC. Its protein product is CASSIGRIANVLTF.

Sample share makes this clone large (0.1 to 1%). The chain is built from TRBV6-1 and TRBJ1-1, with a possible D match to TRBD1 (5 bases). CDR3 length: 15 residues. Trimming stripped 8 bases from V and 0 bases from J, with 16 bases between. Germline CDR1 MNHNS, CDR2 SASEGT. CDR3 sequence: CASHRMVGVNTEAFF. The CDR3 DNA reads as TGTGCCAGCCATCGCATGGTGGGGGTGAACACTGAAGCTTTCTTT.

The chain has TRBV28 and TRBJ2-3, with 13 bases identical to TRBD2. The ends lost 5 bases at V and 2 bases at J; junction bases unmatched: 10. The germline CDR1 and CDR2 sequences are MDHEN and SYDVKM. The CDR3 covers 18 residues. CDR3 sequence reads: CASSAPGLAGAPTDTQYF. The CDR3 DNA reads as TGTGCCAGCAGTGCTCCAGGACTAGCGGGGGCACCCACAGATACGCAGTATTTT.

This clone ranks as medium-sized. The genes are TRBV11-2 and TRBJ2-1; 11 bases match TRBD2. Losses at the gene ends were 6 bases for V and 7 bases for J; bases not matched to a gene: 5. CDR1 is SGHAT and CDR2 is FQNNGV in the germline V gene. The CDR3 totals 14 residues. CDR3 DNA sequence: TGTGCCAGCAGTGGGACTAGCGGACTAAATGAGCAGTTCTTC. Protein product: CASSGTSGLNEQFF.

CDR3 nucleotides: TGTGCCAGCAGCTTGGGGCCAAGCATCTTAGCCAAAAACATTCAGTACTTC. The encoded protein is CASSLGPSILAKNIQYF. This chain links TRBV5-5 with TRBJ2-4, with D hard to call. Trimming left V 0 bases short and J 0 bases short, with 13 bases between. Germline CDR1 SGHKS, CDR2 YYEKEE (reference sequence). The CDR3 length is 17 residues.

The gene calls are TRBV5-4 and TRBJ2-2; D remains ambiguous. Between the trimmed V and J ends, which lost 5 bases and 2 bases, there was a span of 16 bases. Germline assignment: CDR1 SGHNT and CDR2 YYREEE (reference sequence). This CDR3 contains 16 residues. For the CDR3, the DNA is TGTGCCAGCAGTAAGGCAAGTCTCCCTAACACCGGGGAGCTGTTTTTT. It is translated as CASSKASLPNTGELFF.

This clone was seen only a few times. V is TRBV2 and J is TRBJ1-2; D call uncertain. The CDR3 is made up of 12 amino acids. V lost 6 bases and J 2 bases, leaving 7 bases between the germline ends. In germline, CDR1 is SNHLY, CDR2 FYNNEI. The CDR3 region is CASSLENYGYTF. CDR3 DNA sequence: TGTGCCAGCAGCTTAGAGAACTATGGCTACACCTTC. Full variable domain (outside the CDR3, taken from reference TRBV2 and TRBJ1-2): EPEVTQTPSHQVTQMGQEVILRCVPISNHLYFYWYRQILGQKVEFLVSFYNNEISEKSEIFDDQFSVERPDGSNFTLKIRSTKLEDSAMYFCASSLENYGYTFGSGTRLTVV.

This sequence joins TRBV19 and TRBJ2-4; D not certain. V lost 1 base to trimming and J lost 3 bases, with 10 bases between them. The germline V gene has CDR1 LNHDA and CDR2 SQIVND (reference sequence). This CDR3 comprises 15 residues. The CDR3 loop is CASSIGAWVKNIQYF. CDR3 DNA: TGTGCCAGTAGTATAGGGGCTTGGGTCAAAAACATTCAGTACTTC.

The chain links TRBV6-1 to TRBJ1-1, with 12 bases lining up with TRBD1. With 6 bases clipped from V and 11 bases from J, the junction kept 7 bases outside the gene matches. Germline V gene data show CDR1 as MNHNS and CDR2 as SASEGT. This CDR3 has 13 amino acids. This chain's CDR3 is CASRVGTGGSAFF. The DNA of the CDR3 is TGTGCCAGCAGAGTCGGGACAGGGGGCTCTGCTTTCTTT.

There are a few counts of this clone. The V call is TRBV20-1, the J call TRBJ2-1, with 8 bases identical to TRBD2. CDR3 size: 11 residues. Per germline, CDR1 DFQATT and CDR2 SNEGSKA (reference sequence). The V and J ends lost 6 bases and 12 bases, in that order; junction bases with no gene match: 7. CDR3 DNA: TGCAGTGCGAGTAGCGGGGAAGCGCAGTTCTTC. Translation gives CSASSGEAQFF.

V is TRBV10-3 and J is TRBJ1-1; a weak D match, TRBD1 (5 bases). This CDR3 region has 15 residues. From germline, CDR1 is ENHRY and CDR2 SYGVKD. Trimming pared 4 bases from V and 5 bases from J, leaving 17 bases between. CDR3 bases: TGTGCCATCAGTGCGCCCCGTAGGGGCGGTACTGAAGCTTTCTTT. Encoded protein: CAISAPRRGGTEAFF.

This clone counts as medium-sized (0.01 to 0.1%). This rearrangement joins TRBV6-1 to TRBJ2-7; possibly TRBD2 for D (5 bases). Trimming stripped 8 bases from V and 4 bases from J, with 9 bases between. The CDR3 is 11 residues long. Germline V gene sequence: CDR1 MNHNS, CDR2 SASEGT. In nucleotides, the CDR3 is TGTGCCAGCTGCGAGGGTTACGAGCAGTACTTC. Residues: CASCEGYEQYF.